This T cell receptor (beta chain) was sequenced during a study of OX40 agonist ivuxolimab in advanced cancers. Looking at the study overall: Ivuxolimab, which targeted the costimulatory receptor OX40 (CD134), was an agonistic, fully human IgG2 monoclonal antibody. Intravenous ivuxolimab was administered to patients every 2 weeks at six dose levels: 0.01, 0.1, 0.3, 1.5, 3 and 10 mg/kg. Of the roughly 50 dose-escalation patients, hepatocellular carcinoma was present in around 19, melanoma in roughly 15, renal cell carcinoma in 9 and head and neck cancer in 9. A male proportion of nearly 85% and a mean age of approximately 55 years, ranging from 23 to 79, were recorded for the dose-escalation cohort. Patients were allowed to have had prior anti-PD-1, anti-PD-L1 or anti-CTLA-4 therapy, and around 40% of the dose-escalation patients had previously received checkpoint inhibitors. Partial responses occurred in three dose-escalation patients, of whom one had hepatocellular carcinoma and two had cutaneous melanoma. The purpose of peripheral TCRbeta sequencing was to test whether ivuxolimab changed TCR sequence diversity and led to clonal T-cell expansion. The paper reports the monotherapy dose-escalation portion (N of about 50 patients) of the phase I ivuxolimab trial. General study outcomes and caveats: At doses of 0.1 to 3.0 mg/kg, clonal expansion of both CD4+ and CD8+ blood T cells was observed from baseline to week 6. In partial responders in the 0.1-3.0 mg/kg groups, normalized peripheral clonal expansion was found to be among the lowest, especially among CD8+ T cells. After ivuxolimab, expanded clones were on average more numerous among CD8+ T cells than among CD4+ T cells. Low levels of normalized T-cell clonal expansion were also seen in some nonresponding patients. The antigen specificity of the clonally expanded peripheral T cells was not determined.

V was cut back by 1 base and J by 0 bases, leaving a gap of 7 bases between them. The CDR3 goes from the cysteine to the phenylalanine over 15 residues. CDR3 DNA is the only sequence kept; it has 45 bases, read in frame from the first base. Via the germline V gene, CDR1 is SGHVS and CDR2 FQNEAQ. To sequence the TCRbeta CDR3 region, genomic DNA was isolated from the sorted cells. The immunoSEQ Assay was used to sequence the TCRbeta CDR3 regions. This immuneACCESS table, as held by TCRdb, lists in-frame sequences with V and J called but not all clones. Of the missing ones, under half trace to an unresolved V gene in checked studies; the others have no known cause. This sample has about 46,000 clones in its table, and approximately 86% of those were observed once. Together, the top ten hold 11% of the sample. As concerns this clone: This receptor's antigen is unknown. No base quality information exists; no much larger clone differs at one position.

Patients with autoimmune disease history or receiving systemic immunosuppression were excluded from the trial. In every dose cohort, peripheral blood was drawn for TCR sequencing at baseline, cycle 4 day 1, and cycle 7 day 1. Samples were obtained from an open-label, multicenter, first-in-human phase I dose-escalation trial of ivuxolimab. Adults with locally advanced or metastatic melanoma, renal cell carcinoma, hepatocellular carcinoma or head and neck squamous cell carcinoma were enrolled in the trial. Before TCR sequencing, CD4+ T cells and CD8+ T cells from peripheral blood were sorted into separate populations.

The sequenced sample was CD4+ or CD8+ T cells sorted from blood, obtained in a trial of the OX40 agonist ivuxolimab. The rearranged chain carries TRBV7-8 and TRBJ2-1, with an unclear D gene assignment. This TCR came from an adult with an advanced solid tumor such as melanoma, head and neck, liver or kidney cancer. The DNA is as follows: TGTGCCAGCAGCTTAGTCGCCAACTCCTACAATGAGCAGTTCTTC. Its translation reads: CASSLVANSYNEQFF.